The rows below give T cell receptor beta chains drawn from one sample of a study of T cell responses to AZD1222 COVID-19 vaccine. TCRdb's table, derived via immunoSEQ multiplex PCR, lists solely in-frame clones and lacks some. The sample has about 84,000 clones, around 89% seen once. The input for sequencing was peripheral blood, taken on day 0 of AZD1222 vaccination. The receptors stem from an adult in good health. CDR3s include the opening cysteine and the closing phenylalanine or tryptophan. Each record gives: J gene, CDR3 length, V gene, clone size, D gene, CDR3 DNA, CDR3 protein. A D gene is named only where the DNA matches it firmly. Clone size, where shown, is once, few, many, or a class for clones that have expanded.

>TRBJ1-6|16|TRBV6-5|NA|NA
TGTGCCAGCAGTTACACGACGGCAGGGGTGGATTCACCCCTCCACTTT
CASSYTTAGVDSPLHF
>TRBJ2-1|15|TRBV15|NA|TRBD2
TGTGCCACCAGCTACGGACTAGCGGGAGTGAACGAGCAGTTCTTC
CATSYGLAGVNEQFF
>TRBJ1-6|12|TRBV5-5|NA|NA
TGTGCCAGCAGCTTAGACTATTCACCCCTCCACTTT
CASSLDYSPLHF
>TRBJ1-2|14|TRBV28|once|TRBD1
TGTGCCAGCAGTTTATCCGGGACAGGGATAAGCTACACCTTC
CASSLSGTGISYTF
>TRBJ2-3|16|TRBV19|once|NA
TGTGCCAGTAGTGAGCCGCGCGGGGAGGGCACAGATACGCAGTATTTT
CASSEPRGEGTDTQYF
>TRBJ1-5|15|TRBV7-2|NA|NA
TGTGCCAGCAGCCTAGCGGGGGGAGTTGTTCAGCCCCAGCATTTT
CASSLAGGVVQPQHF
>TRBJ2-1|15|TRBV29-1|NA|TRBD2
TGCAGCGTTGATGTGCTAGCGGGTGCCTACAATGAGCAGTTCTTC
CSVDVLAGAYNEQFF
>TRBJ2-1|15|TRBV9|NA|NA
TGTGCCAGCAGCTCTACAGGGTTCTCCTACAATGAGCAGTTCTTC
CASSSTGFSYNEQFF
>TRBJ2-7|14|TRBV2|NA|TRBD2
TGTGCCAGCAACGAACTAGCGGGAGTCCTCGAGCAGTACTTC
CASNELAGVLEQYF
>TRBJ1-5|13|TRBV4-3|NA|NA
TGCGCCAGCAGCCAAGATGAGAATCAGCCCCAGCATTTT
CASSQDENQPQHF
>TRBJ1-1|14|TRBV7-6|NA|NA
TGTGCCAGCAGCCTGGGGGTAGCGGTCACTGAAGCTTTCTTT
CASSLGVAVTEAFF
>TRBJ2-7|16|TRBV5-3|NA|NA
TGTGCCAGAAGCGCAACTAGCCCTCAAGCCCCCTACGAGCAGTACTTC
CARSATSPQAPYEQYF
>TRBJ2-7|13|TRBV7-2|NA|TRBD1
TGTGCCAGCAGCCAGACAGGGGGTAACGAGCAGTACTTC
CASSQTGGNEQYF
>TRBJ1-1|14|TRBV19|few|NA
TGTGCCAGTAGTACCCGGGACAAAGACACTGAAGCTTTCTTT
CASSTRDKDTEAFF
>TRBJ1-3|15|TRBV13|NA|NA
TGTGCCAGCAGCTCGCTCGAGAGCTCTGGAAACACCATATATTTT
CASSSLESSGNTIYF
>TRBJ1-6|14|TRBV6-5|NA|TRBD1
TGTGCCAGCAGCACGGGACAGATGGGTTCACCCCTCCACTTT
CASSTGQMGSPLHF
>TRBJ2-5|15|TRBV9|NA|TRBD1
TGTGCCAGCAGCGCGACAGGGTGGCTCCAAGAGACCCAGTACTTC
CASSATGWLQETQYF
>TRBJ2-7|15|TRBV5-1|NA|TRBD1
TGCGCCAGCAGCTCTAGACAGGGAAGGGGCTACGAGCAGTACTTC
CASSSRQGRGYEQYF
>TRBJ1-5|16|TRBV18|NA|NA
TGTGCCAGCTCCCCCGGGAACTCCCGTAGCAATCAGCCCCAGCATTTT
CASSPGNSRSNQPQHF
>TRBJ2-7|15|TRBV6-5|NA|TRBD1
TGTGCCAGCAGTCTCACCGGGACAGGGATCTACGAGCAGTACTTC
CASSLTGTGIYEQYF
>TRBJ2-1|15|TRBV30|NA|NA
TGTGCCTGGAAGTACGGGACGGGCTCCTACAATGAGCAGTTCTTC
CAWKYGTGSYNEQFF
>TRBJ2-1|16|TRBV6-1|NA|NA
TGTGCCAGCAGTGAGGACGGCGGTACCATCTACAATGAGCAGTTCTTC
CASSEDGGTIYNEQFF
>TRBJ1-1|15|TRBV28|NA|NA
TGTGCCAGCAGACCTCCCCGGGACTGGAACACTGAAGCTTTCTTT
CASRPPRDWNTEAFF
>TRBJ1-1|14|TRBV7-9|once|TRBD1
TGTGCCAGCAGCCCGGACAGGGACAACACTGAAGCTTTCTTT
CASSPDRDNTEAFF
>TRBJ1-5|13|TRBV6-1|NA|NA
TGTGCCAGCAGTGAGGGGAGGAATCAGCCCCAGCATTTT
CASSEGRNQPQHF
>TRBJ1-1|13|TRBV3-1/TRBV3-2|NA|NA
TGTGCCAGCAGCCTTCAGTTTAACACTGAAGCTTTCTTT
CASSLQFNTEAFF
>TRBJ1-2|14|TRBV24-1|NA|TRBD1
TGTGCCACCAGTGCCCTCGACAGGGTGCATGGCTACACCTTC
CATSALDRVHGYTF
>TRBJ2-1|18|TRBV9|NA|TRBD1
TGTGCCAGCAGCCCCTGGACGGGCGGTAGGACAGGGTTCGGTGAGCAGTTCTTC
CASSPWTGGRTGFGEQFF
>TRBJ2-7|13|TRBV29-1|NA|NA
TGCAGCGTTGAATCCCCTAGGGGAGACGAGCAGTACTTC
CSVESPRGDEQYF
>TRBJ1-1|13|TRBV2|NA|NA
TGTGCCAGCAGGTGGGGTGGGGGCACTGAAGCTTTCTTT
CASRWGGGTEAFF
>TRBJ1-1|16|TRBV5-1|NA|NA
TGCGCCAGCAGTTCCGGAGGGATAACAGGGAACACTGAAGCTTTCTTT
CASSSGGITGNTEAFF
>TRBJ2-5|13|TRBV7-3|NA|NA
TGTGCCAGCAGGGGGGACTTCGAAGAGACCCAGTACTTC
CASRGDFEETQYF
>TRBJ2-1|15|TRBV2|NA|NA
TGTGCCAGCGGGGTGGTGGGAGTCGATAGCAATGAGCAGTTCTTC
CASGVVGVDSNEQFF